The present T cell receptor beta chain was sequenced within a study of OX40 agonist ivuxolimab in advanced cancers. Study-level background: Six ivuxolimab dose levels, 0.01 to 10 mg/kg, were given intravenously every 2 weeks. Of mixed ages from roughly 23 to 85 and averaging roughly 64 years, the group was around 78% male.

With regard to this clone: Its specificity is unknown.

CDR1 is SGHTA and CDR2 is FQGNSA in the germline V gene. V trimming: 4 bases; J trimming: 7 bases; junction bases outside the gene matches: 13. This CDR3 is 16 amino acids long. TCRdb's copy holds only in-frame clones and misses some; the assay was immunoSEQ multiplex PCR. This sample carries roughly 80,000 clones, about 82% of them seen once, and the ten largest clones take about 1.8%. Study-level points and caveats: There were, on average, more expanded clones in CD8+ T cells than in CD4+.

The origin of this receptor is an adult with an advanced solid tumor such as melanoma, head and neck, liver or kidney cancer. Sequenced here: CD4+ or CD8+ T cells sorted from blood, sampled in a trial of the OX40 agonist ivuxolimab. The chain couples TRBV7-2 to TRBJ1-5; 7 bases map to TRBD1. Here the CDR3 reads CASSSAPDRLRQPQHF. In DNA, the CDR3 is TGTGCCAGCAGCTCAGCACCGGACAGGCTGCGGCAGCCCCAGCATTTT.